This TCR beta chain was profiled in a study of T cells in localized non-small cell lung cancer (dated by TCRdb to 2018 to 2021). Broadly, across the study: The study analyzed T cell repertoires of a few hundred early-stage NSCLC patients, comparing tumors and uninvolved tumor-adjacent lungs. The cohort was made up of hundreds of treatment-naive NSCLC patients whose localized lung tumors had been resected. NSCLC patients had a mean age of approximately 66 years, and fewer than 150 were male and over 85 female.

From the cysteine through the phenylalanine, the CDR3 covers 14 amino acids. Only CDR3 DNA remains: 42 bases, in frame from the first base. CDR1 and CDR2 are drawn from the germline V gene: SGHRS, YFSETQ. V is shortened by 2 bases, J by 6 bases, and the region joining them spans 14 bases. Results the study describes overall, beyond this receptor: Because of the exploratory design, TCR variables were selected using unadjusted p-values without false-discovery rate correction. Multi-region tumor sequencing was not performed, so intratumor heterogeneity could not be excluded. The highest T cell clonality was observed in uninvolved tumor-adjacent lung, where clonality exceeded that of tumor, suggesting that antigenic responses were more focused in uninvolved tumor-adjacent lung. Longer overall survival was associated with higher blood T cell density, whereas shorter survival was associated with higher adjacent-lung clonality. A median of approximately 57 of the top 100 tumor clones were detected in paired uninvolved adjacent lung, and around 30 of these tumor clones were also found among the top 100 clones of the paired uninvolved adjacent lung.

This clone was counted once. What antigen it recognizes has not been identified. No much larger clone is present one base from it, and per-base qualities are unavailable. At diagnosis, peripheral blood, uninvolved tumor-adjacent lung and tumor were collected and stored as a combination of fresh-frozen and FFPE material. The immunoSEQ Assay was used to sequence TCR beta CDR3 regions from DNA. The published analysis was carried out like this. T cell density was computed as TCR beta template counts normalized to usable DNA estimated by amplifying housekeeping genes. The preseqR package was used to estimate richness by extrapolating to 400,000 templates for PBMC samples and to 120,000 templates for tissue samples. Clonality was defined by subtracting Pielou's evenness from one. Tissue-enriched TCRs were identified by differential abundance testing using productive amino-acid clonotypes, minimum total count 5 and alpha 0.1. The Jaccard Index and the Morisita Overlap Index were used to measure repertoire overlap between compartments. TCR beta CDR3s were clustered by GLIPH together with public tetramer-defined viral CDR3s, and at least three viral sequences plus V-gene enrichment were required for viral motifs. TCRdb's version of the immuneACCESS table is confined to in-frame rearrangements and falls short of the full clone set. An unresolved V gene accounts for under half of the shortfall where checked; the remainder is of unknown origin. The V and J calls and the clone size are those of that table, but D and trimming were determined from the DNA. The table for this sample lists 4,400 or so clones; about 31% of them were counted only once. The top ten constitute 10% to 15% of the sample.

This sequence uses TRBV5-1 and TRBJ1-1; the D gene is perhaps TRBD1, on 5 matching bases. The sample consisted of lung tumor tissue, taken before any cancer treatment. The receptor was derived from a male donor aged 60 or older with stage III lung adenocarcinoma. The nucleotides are TGCGCCAGCAGCTTTGCCGGGGCTCGCGCTGAAGCTTTCTTT. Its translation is CASSFAGARAEAFF.